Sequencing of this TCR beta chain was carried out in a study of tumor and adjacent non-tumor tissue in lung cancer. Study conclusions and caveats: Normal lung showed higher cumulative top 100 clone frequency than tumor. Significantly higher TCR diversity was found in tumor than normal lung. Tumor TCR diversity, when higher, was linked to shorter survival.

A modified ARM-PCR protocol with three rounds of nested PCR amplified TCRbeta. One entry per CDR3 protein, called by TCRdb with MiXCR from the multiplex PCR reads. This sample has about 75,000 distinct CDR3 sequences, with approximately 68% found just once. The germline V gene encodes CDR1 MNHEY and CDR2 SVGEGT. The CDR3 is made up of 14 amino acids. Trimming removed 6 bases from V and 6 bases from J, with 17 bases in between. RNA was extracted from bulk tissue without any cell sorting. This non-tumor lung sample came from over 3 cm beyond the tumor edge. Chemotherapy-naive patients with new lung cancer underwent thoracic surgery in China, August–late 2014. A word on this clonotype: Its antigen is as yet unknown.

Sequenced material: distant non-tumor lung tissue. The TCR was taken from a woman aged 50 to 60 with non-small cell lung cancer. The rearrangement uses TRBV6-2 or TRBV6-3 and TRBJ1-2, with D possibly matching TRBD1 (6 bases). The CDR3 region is CASSRVQGHDGYTF. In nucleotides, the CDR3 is TGTGCCAGCAGCCGCGTACAGGGACATGATGGCTACACCTTC.